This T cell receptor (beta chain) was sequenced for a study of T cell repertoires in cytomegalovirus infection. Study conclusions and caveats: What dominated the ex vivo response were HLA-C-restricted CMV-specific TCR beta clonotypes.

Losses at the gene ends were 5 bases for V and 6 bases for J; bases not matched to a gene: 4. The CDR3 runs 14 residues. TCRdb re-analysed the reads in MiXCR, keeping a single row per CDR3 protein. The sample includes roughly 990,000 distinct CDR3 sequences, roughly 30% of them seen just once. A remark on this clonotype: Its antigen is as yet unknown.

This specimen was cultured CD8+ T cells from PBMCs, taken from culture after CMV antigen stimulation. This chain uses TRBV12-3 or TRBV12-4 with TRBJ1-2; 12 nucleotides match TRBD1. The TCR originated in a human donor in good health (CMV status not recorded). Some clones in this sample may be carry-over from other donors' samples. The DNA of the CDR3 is TGTGCCAGCAGTCTCGGGACAGGGGGCGATGGCTACACCTTC. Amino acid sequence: CASSLGTGGDGYTF.